The TCR beta chain described here comes from a study of blood T cell repertoires in COVID-19. About the study: Donors in the United States, Italy and Spain gave samples during acute or convalescent COVID-19. PBMCs, B-cell-depleted T cells, or T cells were the source of the cDNA or gDNA that made up the material.

In the original analysis: Estimation of nucleated cell counts relied on the amplification of reference gene primers. The assay was immunoSEQ multiplex PCR, and TCRdb's table has in-frame clones only and misses some. V, J and clone size are taken as reported in that table, and D and trimming were inferred from the DNA itself. Of 65,000 to 85,000 clones detected, roughly 90% appear once; the ten largest clones hold approximately 4.7%. Germline loops: CDR1 SGHNT, CDR2 YYREEE (reference sequence). V was cut by 4 bases and J by 4 bases, with 15 bases left in between. The CDR3 spans 14 residues. This TCR came from a man between 50 and 59 years old with active COVID-19. V usage is TRBV5-4 and J usage is TRBJ2-7, with a tentative D call TRBD2 (5 bases). The sequenced sample consisted of peripheral blood. CDR3 sequence reads: CASSHGVGEYEQYF. The CDR3 coding sequence is TGTGCCAGCAGCCACGGGGTTGGGGAGTACGAGCAGTACTTC.